Shown below are 4 T cell receptor beta chains from a single sample sequenced in a study of cytomegalovirus exposure and HLA in healthy donors. PCR was performed using 60 Vbeta and 13 Jbeta primers. Libraries were prepared by immunoSEQ multiplex PCR; TCRdb keeps only in-frame clonotypes and omits some of them. The data contain some 100,000 clones, about three quarters of them singletons. The sample taken for sequencing was PBMCs. These receptors originate from a female donor in good health and CMV-seronegative.

This clone was detected a few times. At the DNA level, this CDR3 is encoded by other sequences in the same sample as well. The chain employs TRBV7-9 and TRBJ1-2; 8 nucleotides agree with TRBD1. Germline CDR1 and CDR2: SEHNR and FQNEAQ (reference sequence). The CDR3 is 16 residues long. Trimming cost V 4 bases and J 4 bases; bases outside gene matches: 11. This CDR3 reads CASSSLWTGTIYGYTF. CDR3 DNA sequence: TGTGCCAGCAGCTCTCTTTGGACAGGGACCATCTATGGCTACACCTTC.

This chain joins TRBV30 and TRBJ2-7, with 11 bases aligning to TRBD2. Germline CDR1 GTSNPN, CDR2 SVGIG (reference sequence). J was trimmed by 6 bases and V by 0 bases; bases with no gene match: 10. This CDR3 is built from 16 residues. The CDR3 DNA reads TGTGCCTGGAGTGTCAAACTAGCGGGGGTCGGGGCCGAGCAGTACTTC. It translates to CAWSVKLAGVGAEQYF.

The chain couples TRBV5-1 to TRBJ1-1; weak D call: TRBD1 (6 bases). Trimming cost V 1 base and J 5 bases, with 15 bases left between them. The CDR3 has 15 amino acids. CDR1 and CDR2 from the germline V gene are SGHRS and YFSETQ. Written as DNA, the CDR3 is TGCGCCAGCAGCTTGTATGGCGGGGGCGGAACTGAAGCTTTCTTT. Its protein is CASSLYGGGGTEAFF.

This chain links TRBV9 with TRBJ1-6, with TRBD1 identical over 8 bases. The CDR3 has 15 amino acids. The V segment lost 3 bases and the J segment 7 bases; nucleotides outside the gene matches: 6. Germline CDR1 reads SGDLS; CDR2 reads YYNGEE. The CDR3 protein is CASSDRTGGNSPLHF. The CDR3 DNA follows: TGTGCCAGCAGCGATCGTACAGGGGGGAATTCACCCCTCCACTTT.